This T cell receptor beta chain is drawn from a study of T cells in Graves' hyperthyroidism and ophthalmopathy. Study-wide findings and caveats: Peripheral blood also featured most of the thyroid clonotypes expanded above 0.001.

CDR3 length equals 16 residues. Germline V gives CDR1 SGHTS, CDR2 YDEGEE. For this clonotype: No antigen is known for it. An end of the junction does not agree with germline; a read error may underlie this.

Calling Graves' hyperthyroidism stable meant ophthalmopathy did not progress within 18 months. Lactation, pregnancy, other autoimmune disease or uncontrolled infection excluded patients. RNA transcripts provided the source from which TCR beta CDR3 regions were amplified. Using the HTBI primer set, a first-round RT-PCR was run on the TCR CDR3. TCRdb re-called the multiplex PCR reads through MiXCR, storing one row per CDR3 protein. Of 450,000 to 700,000 distinct CDR3 sequences in the sample, roughly 46% are singletons; the top ten hold approximately 7.5%. The sample comprised peripheral blood or thyroid tissue (not recorded which). The chain uses TRBV5-8 and TRBJ2-5; 8 positions match TRBD2. The sequence was collected from a woman between 18 and 29 years old with Graves' hyperthyroidism. The CDR3 DNA reads as TGTGCCGGCAGCCGGGGGGGAGAGGCTTACCAAGAGATCCAGTACTTC. Its protein is CAGSRGGEAYQEIQYF.